Presented here are 17 T cell receptor beta chains from one specimen sequenced in a study of OX40 agonist ivuxolimab in advanced cancers. Method: immunoSEQ multiplex PCR; TCRdb's copy keeps in-frame clones and lacks some. This table holds almost 50,000 clones, around 81% found once. The sample consisted of CD4+ or CD8+ T cells sorted from blood, taken in a trial of the OX40 agonist ivuxolimab. The receptors stem from an adult with an advanced solid tumor such as melanoma, head and neck, liver or kidney cancer.

V is TRBV28 and J is TRBJ2-3, with TRBD1 matching over 10 bases. CDR3 length: 18 amino acids. Germline V gives CDR1 MDHEN, CDR2 SYDVKM. The ends lost 7 bases at V and 5 bases at J; junction bases unmatched: 18. The CDR3 bases are TGTGCCAGCACCCCCGGTTGGGTAGGGACAGGGGAGGAAGATACGCAGTATTTT. This sequence encodes CASTPGWVGTGEEDTQYF.

This sequence joins TRBV7-8 and TRBJ2-7; 8 positions match TRBD1. V gave up 7 bases and J gave up 0 bases; unmatched junction bases: 5. The germline V gene encodes CDR1 SGHVS and CDR2 FQNEAQ. CDR3 length: 14 amino acids. DNA for the CDR3: TGTGCCAGCAACCAGGACAGGGACTCCTACGAGCAGTACGTC. Translating it yields CASNQDRDSYEQYV.

The chain joins TRBV9 to TRBJ1-2, with no clear D. Between the trimmed V and J ends, which lost 4 bases and 4 bases, there was a span of 23 bases. The CDR3 extends over 17 amino acids. CDR1 and CDR2 (germline): SGDLS, YYNGEE. This CDR3 reads CASSPAVADFWAYGYTF. The CDR3 DNA follows: TGTGCCAGCAGCCCAGCGGTGGCAGACTTTTGGGCCTATGGCTACACCTTC.

The genes are TRBV7-8 and TRBJ1-1, with D unresolved. Germline-derived CDR1 and CDR2 are SGHVS and FQNEAQ. The CDR3 spans 15 residues. Trimming stripped 2 bases from V and 5 bases from J, with 15 bases between. CDR3 coding DNA: TGTGCCAGCAGCTTATCCCCGGCCGCCGGGACTGAAGCTTTCTTT. It codes for CASSLSPAAGTEAFF.

The genes are TRBV10-1 and TRBJ2-1; the D is unclear. Deletions cut 7 bases from V and 4 bases from J, with 8 bases between. The germline gives CDR1 WNHNN, CDR2 SYGVQD (reference sequence). The CDR3 has 12 residues. CDR3 nucleotide sequence: TGCGCCAGCACATCAGGATACAATGAGCAGTTCTTC. Its protein is CASTSGYNEQFF.

CDR3 DNA sequence: TGTGCCAGCAGCCCCGGGACAGGGACCTTCTACGAGCAGTACGTC. Its protein product is CASSPGTGTFYEQYV. V gene TRBV5-6 combines with J gene TRBJ2-7; the match to TRBD1 covers 9 bases. The CDR3 totals 15 residues. Germline CDR1 reads SGHDT; CDR2 reads YYEEEE. With V trimmed by 4 bases and J by 3 bases, 8 bases remained unmatched.

The table lists this clone with a few counts. V gene TRBV7-9 combines with J gene TRBJ1-6; D is possibly TRBD1 (6 bases). Trimming cost V 1 base and J 10 bases, with 17 bases left between them. The CDR3 is made up of 16 amino acids. The germline CDR1 and CDR2 sequences are SEHNR and FQNEAQ (reference sequence). CDR3 protein: CASSLVSAGAGSPLHF. The CDR3 DNA follows: TGTGCCAGCAGCTTAGTGTCAGCGGGGGCGGGATCACCCCTCCACTTT.

V and J are TRBV9 and TRBJ1-4, with D perhaps matching TRBD1 (6 bases). Germline V gene lookup returns CDR1 SGDLS and CDR2 YYNGEE. V shed 4 bases and J shed 7 bases, with 20 bases lying between them. This CDR3 region has 16 residues. CDR3 nucleotides: TGTGCCAGCAGCCACGCGCAGGCCGGAGGGGGTGAAAAACTGTTTTTT. Amino acid sequence: CASSHAQAGGGEKLFF.

This chain joins TRBV4-1 and TRBJ2-3; D ambiguous. The CDR3 is 14 amino acids. Trimming shortened V by 8 bases and J by 1 base, and 13 bases separated the two germline ends. Germline V gene data show CDR1 as MGHRA and CDR2 as YSYEKL. The CDR3 DNA is TGCGCCAGCCAAATGGGTTTGGGCACAGATACGCAGTATTTT. The encoded protein is CASQMGLGTDTQYF.

This clone was observed once. CDR3 DNA: TGTGCCAGCAGCTTGACAGCCACCCAGAAAGATACGCAGTATTTT. This translates into CASSLTATQKDTQYF. V is TRBV11-3 and J is TRBJ2-3, with D possibly TRBD1 on 5 matching bases. This CDR3 has 15 residues. V lost 3 bases and J 5 bases, leaving 15 bases between the germline ends. From germline, CDR1 is SGHNT and CDR2 YENEEA.

The chain joins TRBV6-1 to TRBJ2-7, with D possibly being TRBD2 (5 bases). Germline CDR1 and CDR2: MNHNS and SASEGT. The V end was cut by 1 base, the J end by 3 bases, with 13 bases between. CDR3 length: 15 amino acids. The CDR3 sequence is CASSEGLEGFYEQYV. As DNA, the CDR3 is TGTGCCAGCAGTGAAGGCCTTGAGGGTTTCTACGAGCAGTACGTC.

V usage is TRBV19 and J usage is TRBJ2-7; 9 nucleotides match TRBD2. The germline V gene has CDR1 LNHDA and CDR2 SQIVND (reference sequence). This CDR3 has 15 amino acids. V lost 5 bases and J lost 1; bases outside the gene matches: 6. The CDR3 nucleotides are TGTGCCAGTAGTTCTCGGACTAGCGATTCCTACGAGCAGTACTTC. This sequence encodes CASSSRTSDSYEQYF.

Worth noting for this clone: The same CDR3 can be traced to other DNA sequences in this sample. The gene calls are TRBV5-6 and TRBJ2-7, with D maybe TRBD1 (6 bases). The CDR3 length is 16 residues. The germline V gene has CDR1 SGHDT and CDR2 YYEEEE. The germline V and J ends were trimmed by 0 bases and 3 bases, with 16 bases remaining between them. The CDR3 nucleotides read TGTGCCAGCAGCTTGGGGGGGCGCGGGCTGGGCTACGAGCAGTACTTC. This translates into CASSLGGRGLGYEQYF.

In DNA, the CDR3 is TGTGCCAGCAGTGGAGGGGGTAGAGAAACAGATACGCAGTATTTT. Protein sequence: CASSGGGRETDTQYF. The rearrangement uses TRBV6-4 and TRBJ2-3; tentative D call: TRBD1 (6 bases). Per the germline V gene, CDR1 is MRHNA and CDR2 is SNTAGT. This CDR3 is built from 15 residues. Trimming stripped 4 bases from V and 3 bases from J, with 14 bases between.

The rearrangement uses TRBV29-1 and TRBJ2-6, with D perhaps matching TRBD1 (6 bases). The germline gives CDR1 SQVTM, CDR2 ANQGSEA. The V end lost 4 bases, the J end lost 6 bases, and 10 bases lay between the germline ends. This CDR3 is 13 amino acids long. CDR3 protein: CSVADRLANVLTF. The DNA for the CDR3 is TGCAGCGTTGCTGACAGGCTGGCCAACGTCCTGACTTTC.

The V and J genes are TRBV7-9 and TRBJ2-6; D might be TRBD2 (5 bases). The CDR3 contains 14 residues. Germline CDR1 and CDR2: SEHNR and FQNEAQ (reference sequence). V was cut by 4 bases and J by 4 bases, with 8 bases left in between. The CDR3 sequence is CASSSRGGANVLTF. The CDR3 region has the DNA TGTGCCAGCAGCTCCCGCGGGGGGGCCAACGTCCTGACTTTC.

CDR3 protein: CASSFGGGTEAFF. DNA for the CDR3: TGCGCCAGCAGCTTCGGGGGAGGCACTGAAGCTTTCTTT. This chain uses TRBV5-1 with TRBJ1-1; D may be TRBD1 (5 bases). The germline V and J ends were trimmed by 2 bases and 4 bases, with 9 bases remaining between them. Looked up from germline, CDR1 is SGHRS and CDR2 is YFSETQ. The CDR3 loop spans 13 amino acids.